The TCR beta chain described here comes from a study of cytomegalovirus exposure and HLA in healthy donors. Points from the study as a whole: TCR clusters originating in the first cohort tended to co-occur in the 120 validation repertoires, according to a later analysis.

A remark on this clone: Antigen: not known. The sample has other DNA sequences that encode this CDR3 too.

CDR3 length equals 14 residues. Germline V gene lookup returns CDR1 MNHNS and CDR2 SASEGT. V was clipped by 4 bases and J by 1 base, with 7 bases between them. Clones were read by immunoSEQ multiplex PCR, and TCRdb kept only the in-frame ones, dropping some. The table includes over 200,000 clones, roughly 87% detected once. This TCR came from a woman in her twenties or thirties in good health and CMV-seronegative. The sequenced sample was PBMCs. This rearrangement joins TRBV6-1 to TRBJ2-2; tentatively, D is TRBD1 (5 bases). The CDR3 region has the DNA TGTGCCAGCAGTGGACAGCTGAACACCGGGGAGCTGTTTTTT. Translation: CASSGQLNTGELFF.